Below are 23 T cell receptor beta chains sequenced from a single sample in a study of circulating and synovial CD4+ cells in juvenile arthritis. Measured with immunoSEQ multiplex PCR; TCRdb has only the in-frame clones, and not every one. The sample has 39,000 or so clones, approximately 94% seen once. Sequenced: CD4+ T cells from blood. These receptors were taken from a human donor with juvenile idiopathic arthritis.

In its sample, this clone was seen a few times. The rearrangement links TRBV20-1 to TRBJ1-2; D is uncertain. Germline CDR1 DFQATT, CDR2 SNEGSKA (reference sequence). Trimming shortened V by 6 bases and J by 8 bases, and 10 bases separated the two germline ends. The CDR3 loop spans 10 amino acids. CDR3 sequence (DNA): TGCAGTGCCCCGCAGGAAGGCTACACCTTC. This encodes CSAPQEGYTF.

The rearrangement links TRBV6-1 to TRBJ2-3; 8 bases line up with TRBD2. From germline, CDR1 is MNHNS and CDR2 SASEGT. The CDR3 is 15 amino acids. Trimming cost V 2 bases and J 5 bases; bases outside gene matches: 6. The CDR3 region is CASSESGGAGDTQYF. CDR3 bases: TGTGCCAGCAGTGAATCCGGGGGGGCAGGAGATACGCAGTATTTT.

V usage is TRBV19 and J usage is TRBJ1-5, with 7 bases that match TRBD1. This CDR3 spans 16 amino acids. The V gene end was trimmed by 5 bases and the J gene end by 2 bases; junction bases not matched to a gene: 9. CDR1 LNHDA and CDR2 SQIVND come from the germline V gene (reference sequence). CDR3 amino acids: CASSSPLGTGNQPQHF. The CDR3 DNA reads TGTGCCAGTAGTTCTCCCCTCGGGACAGGCAATCAGCCCCAGCATTTT.

The gene calls are TRBV9 and TRBJ1-6; D unclear. The V gene lost 4 bases and the J gene lost 10 bases, with 15 bases spanning the gap. This CDR3 comprises 14 residues. Germline V gene sequence: CDR1 SGDLS, CDR2 YYNGEE. CDR3 residues: CASSSPGFGSPLHF. CDR3 sequence (DNA): TGTGCCAGCAGCTCTCCGGGGTTTGGCTCACCCCTCCACTTT.

This chain uses TRBV7-6 with TRBJ2-2, with D perhaps TRBD1 (6 bases). CDR1 SGHVS and CDR2 FNYEAQ come from the germline V gene. V was pared by 0 bases and J by 6 bases, with 8 bases between. The CDR3 spans 14 residues. The chain's CDR3 is CASSLATGSGELFF. The CDR3 DNA is TGTGCCAGCAGCTTAGCGACAGGTTCCGGGGAGCTGTTTTTT.

In this sample, this clone turned up once. The chain is built from TRBV5-1 and TRBJ1-6; no reliable D call. The length of the CDR3 is 14 residues. V lost 4 bases and J lost 15, with 20 bases in between. Germline V CDR1 and CDR2: SGHRS, YFSETQ. As DNA, the CDR3 is TGCGCCAGCAGCGACATGCCTTCCGGGAAGGTCCTCCACTTT. It yields the protein CASSDMPSGKVLHF.

The chain recombines TRBV30 with TRBJ2-1, with 8 bases that match TRBD1. The germline V gene encodes CDR1 GTSNPN and CDR2 SVGIG (reference sequence). With 5 bases clipped from V and 2 bases from J, the junction kept 5 bases outside the gene matches. The CDR3 covers 14 residues. The CDR3 nucleotides are TGTGCCTGGGACAGGGGAACGCCCTACAATGAGCAGTTCTTC. Amino acid sequence: CAWDRGTPYNEQFF.

About this clone itself: A junction end diverges from the germline sequence, so it may reflect a read error. The chain carries TRBV5-8 and TRBJ1-2; D possibly corresponds to TRBD1 (6 bases). This CDR3 is 12 amino acids long. Germline assignment: CDR1 SGHTS and CDR2 YDEGEE. In nucleotides, the CDR3 is TGTGCCAGCAGCTGGGACACAGTCTTGCCGAGTTTC. Translation: CASSWDTVLPSF.

The chain combines TRBV19 with TRBJ2-7; 7 nucleotides match TRBD2. V lost 3 bases and J lost 6; bases outside the gene matches: 8. This CDR3 is 14 amino acids long. In germline, CDR1 is LNHDA, CDR2 SQIVND (reference sequence). The CDR3 is CASSIGGVAGEQYF. CDR3 DNA: TGTGCCAGTAGTATCGGGGGAGTAGCGGGCGAGCAGTACTTC. Variable domain in full (rest from reference TRBV19 and TRBJ2-7): DGGITQSPKYLFRKEGQNVTLSCEQNLNHDAMYWYRQDPGQGLRLIYYSQIVNDFQKGDIAEGYSVSREKKESFPLTVTSAQKNPTAFYLCASSIGGVAGEQYFGPGTRLTVT.

The sample holds one count of this clone. The rearrangement links TRBV18 to TRBJ2-1; D may be TRBD2 (6 bases). CDR3 length: 15 amino acids. From germline, CDR1 is KGHSH and CDR2 LQKENI. The ends were cut back, 3 bases at V and 2 bases at J, with 11 bases in the middle. The CDR3 loop reads CASSPGLATYNEQFF. CDR3 nucleotide sequence: TGTGCCAGCTCACCGGGACTCGCAACCTACAATGAGCAGTTCTTC. The whole variable domain, remainder taken from reference TRBV18 and TRBJ2-1, is NAGVMQNPRHLVRRRGQEARLRCSPMKGHSHVYWYRQLPEEGLKFMVYLQKENIIDESGMPKERFSAEFPKEGPSILRIQQVVRGDSAAYFCASSPGLATYNEQFFGPGTRLTVL.

In this sample, this clone turned up once. The V and J genes are TRBV6-5 and TRBJ1-3; 7 bases map to TRBD1. The V gene end was trimmed by 7 bases and the J gene end by 0 bases; junction bases not matched to a gene: 3. The CDR3 is 14 amino acids. Germline-derived CDR1 and CDR2 are MNHEY and SVGAGI. The CDR3 nucleotides are TGTGCCAGCATTGACAGGGTCTCTGGAAACACCATATATTTT. It is translated as CASIDRVSGNTIYF.

The V gene is TRBV2, the J gene TRBJ1-1; 7 nucleotides match TRBD1. The germline gives CDR1 SNHLY, CDR2 FYNNEI. Trimming cost V 6 bases and J 0 bases; bases outside gene matches: 1. There are 13 residues in the CDR3. The CDR3 loop is CASRGQMNTEAFF. In DNA, the CDR3 is TGTGCCAGCAGGGGACAGATGAACACTGAAGCTTTCTTT.

The rearrangement joins TRBV27 to TRBJ2-5; TRBD1 might be the D (6 bases). The germline V and J ends were trimmed by 6 bases and 5 bases, with 22 bases remaining between them. Germline lookup yields CDR1 MNHEY and CDR2 SMNVEV (reference sequence). CDR3 length: 16 amino acids. CDR3 sequence: CASRALRGNIVETQYF. In nucleotides, the CDR3 is TGTGCCAGCAGGGCCCTCAGGGGAAATATCGTGGAGACCCAGTACTTC.

The rearrangement links TRBV29-1 to TRBJ2-3; 11 nucleotides agree with TRBD2. This CDR3 has 14 amino acids. V lost 2 bases to trimming and J lost 6 bases; unmatched junction nucleotides: 4. The germline V gene has CDR1 SQVTM and CDR2 ANQGSEA. For the CDR3, the DNA is TGCAGCGTTGAACGTAGCGGGGGGGCGGATACGCAGTATTTT. It is translated as CSVERSGGADTQYF.

The chain employs TRBV7-2 and TRBJ1-5; possible D gene TRBD1, 6 bases. The V gene's germline CDR1 is SGHTA and CDR2 FQGNSA. V was pared by 3 bases and J by 11 bases, with 17 bases between. This CDR3 is built from 14 residues. In DNA, the CDR3 is TGTGCCAGCAGCTTTAACAGGGTCCCGTGGACCCAGCATTTT. This encodes CASSFNRVPWTQHF.

This clone was seen only once. The rearrangement joins TRBV23-1 to TRBJ2-1; D is undetermined. TRBV23-1 has ORF status, its function being uncertain. The CDR3 covers 17 residues. Trimming shortened V by 3 bases and J by 0 bases, and 15 bases separated the two germline ends. CDR3 coding DNA: TGCGCCAGCAGTCATGTGGGCCGGATAAACTCCTACAATGAGCAGTTCTTC. Encoded protein: CASSHVGRINSYNEQFF.

This chain joins TRBV4-1 and TRBJ1-2; 9 nucleotides line up with TRBD1. Germline V gene sequence: CDR1 MGHRA, CDR2 YSYEKL. The trim removed 3 bases at V and 2 bases at J, leaving 7 bases unmatched. The CDR3 spans 16 residues. CDR3 in DNA: TGCGCCAGCAGCCATGCGGGACAGGGCGCGAACTATGGCTACACCTTC. This encodes CASSHAGQGANYGYTF.

The CDR3 spells CASSSAGRNTEAFF. The CDR3 coding sequence is TGTGCCAGCAGTTCCGCCGGGAGGAACACTGAAGCTTTCTTT. This chain uses TRBV6-6 with TRBJ1-1, with D uncertain. Deletions cut 4 bases from V and 1 base from J, with 10 bases between. This CDR3 comprises 14 residues. Germline CDR1 reads MNHNY; CDR2 reads SVGAGI (reference sequence).

V gene TRBV7-3 combines with J gene TRBJ1-4; TRBD1 matches at 10 bases. Germline assignment: CDR1 SGHTA and CDR2 FQGTGA. CDR3 size: 17 residues. V dropped 0 bases and J dropped 4; count of bases not matched to a gene: 5. The CDR3 loop is CASSLTGGQGGNEKLFF. In DNA form, the CDR3 reads TGTGCCAGCAGCTTAACTGGAGGACAGGGGGGTAATGAAAAACTGTTTTTT.

The V and J genes are TRBV7-2 and TRBJ2-3, with unresolved D. Trimming took off 1 base at V and 4 bases at J, with 6 bases between the two ends. CDR1 and CDR2 from the germline V gene are SGHTA and FQGNSA. The CDR3 length is 13 residues. Here the CDR3 reads CASSLVAADTQYF. The CDR3 DNA follows: TGTGCCAGCAGCTTAGTTGCGGCAGATACGCAGTATTTT.

The chain is built from TRBV19 and TRBJ1-5; a possible D gene is TRBD1 (5 bases). V dropped 7 bases and J dropped 3 bases, with 19 bases sitting between them. In germline, CDR1 is LNHDA, CDR2 SQIVND (reference sequence). This CDR3 comprises 16 residues. CDR3 coding DNA: TGTGCCAGTACCCCCGATTGGGGGGTTCCCAATCAGCCCCAGCATTTT. Protein: CASTPDWGVPNQPQHF.

The V call is TRBV11-1, the J call TRBJ1-2; 10 bases align to TRBD1. Trimming cost V 5 bases and J 4 bases; bases outside gene matches: 10. The CDR3 is 16 residues long. Germline CDR1 is SGHAT and CDR2 is FQDESV (reference sequence). The CDR3 sequence: CASSPLTGGDAYGYTF. CDR3 bases: TGTGCCAGCAGCCCCTTGACAGGGGGCGATGCCTATGGCTACACCTTC.

This chain uses TRBV7-2 with TRBJ2-3; TRBD2 might be the D (7 bases). The germline V and J ends were trimmed by 5 bases and 7 bases, with 22 bases remaining between them. Per germline, CDR1 SGHTA and CDR2 FQGNSA. The CDR3 sequence is 16 residues long. For the CDR3, the DNA is TGTGCCAGCAGCCATACCCTAACAAGGGGGGGTAATACGCAGTATTTT. Encoded protein: CASSHTLTRGGNTQYF.